This TCR beta chain was profiled in a study of blood T cell repertoires in COVID-19. Study summary: There were acute and convalescent COVID-19 samples, and they came from the United States, Italy and Spain. T cells, B-cell-depleted T cells, or PBMCs supplied cDNA or gDNA.

Original methodology: Nucleated cell counts were estimated from reference gene primer amplification. Using immunoSEQ multiplex PCR, the repertoire was profiled, and TCRdb retains in-frame clones only, with some absent. V and J calls and clone size are given by that table; D and trimming were obtained from the DNA. The sample includes roughly 290,000 clones, around nine tenths seen only once; the top ten take roughly an eighth. Specimen: peripheral blood. This clonotype was obtained from a woman aged 60 to 75 with acute or convalescent COVID-19.

As DNA, the CDR3 is TGCAGCGTGGGGACAGGGAATGAAGCTTTCTTT. It is translated as CSVGTGNEAFF. This sequence joins TRBV29-1 and TRBJ1-1; 9 nucleotides line up with TRBD1. CDR1 is SQVTM, CDR2 ANQGSEA, per germline. V lost 6 bases and J lost 7; bases outside the gene matches: 3. This CDR3 contains 11 residues.